These T cell receptor beta chains were read from a single sample in a study of shared clonotypes between healthy human individuals. The repertoire was sequenced with immunoSEQ multiplex PCR; TCRdb's copy has only in-frame clones and lacks some. The sample comprises some 200,000 clones, 66% of which are singletons, and 10% rests with the top ten. The sequencing sample was made of memory CD4+ T cells sorted from blood. These receptor sequences come from a man younger than 45 in good health. Each CDR3 is given with its conserved first and last residue. Each record gives: clone size, J gene, V gene, D gene, CDR3 protein, CDR3 DNA. D genes are given only for firm matches. Expanded clones are given a class, and other clones once, few, many or no size at all.

>few|TRBJ1-5|TRBV2|TRBD1
CASSMDRVRQPQHF
TGTGCCAGCAGCATGGACAGGGTACGTCAGCCCCAGCATTTT
>once|TRBJ2-3|TRBV7-7|.
CASSRRTGDTQYF
TGTGCCAGCAGCCGACGAACGGGCGACACGCAGTATTTT
>.|TRBJ2-3|TRBV28|.
CASSRDLTDTQYF
TGTGCCAGCAGCAGGGACCTCACAGATACGCAGTATTTT
>many|TRBJ1-2|TRBV7-2|.
CASSLAIGQHGYTF
TGTGCCAGCAGCTTAGCCATCGGACAGCATGGCTACACCTTC
>.|TRBJ1-2|TRBV28|TRBD1
CASKPGGNNYGYTF
TGTGCCAGCAAGCCAGGGGGAAATAACTATGGCTACACCTTC
>.|TRBJ2-7|TRBV19|.
CASSPYSGAIAPEQYF
TGTGCCAGTAGTCCCTACTCAGGGGCCATCGCTCCCGAGCAGTACTTC
>.|TRBJ2-1|TRBV28|.
CASSGGALSYNEQFF
TGTGCCAGCAGTGGTGGGGCCCTCTCCTACAATGAGCAGTTCTTC
>few|TRBJ1-2|TRBV6-5|.
CASSYRRGGGYTF
TGTGCCAGCAGTTACCGCAGGGGTGGAGGCTACACCTTC
>.|TRBJ2-7|TRBV10-1|.
CASSDPGLGEQYF
TGCGCCAGCAGTGATCCAGGACTGGGGGAGCAGTACTTC
>few|TRBJ2-2|TRBV2|TRBD1
CASSDGAGGTGELFF
TGTGCCAGCAGTGACGGGGCAGGGGGCACCGGGGAGCTGTTTTTT
>few|TRBJ2-7|TRBV28|TRBD2
CASTTAGTIYEQYF
TGTGCCAGCACCACAGCGGGGACGATCTACGAGCAGTACTTC
>.|TRBJ2-3|TRBV18|.
CASSRGEQNTQYF
TGTGCCAGCTCACGGGGCGAGCAGAATACGCAGTATTTT
>.|TRBJ2-7|TRBV6-1|.
CASSEDTDEQYF
TGTGCCAGCAGTGAAGACACGGACGAGCAGTACTTC
>.|TRBJ2-7|TRBV11-2|.
CASSFSPSSSVTYEQYF
TGTGCCAGCAGCTTCTCCCCGTCGTCGTCTGTAACCTACGAGCAGTACTTC
>.|TRBJ2-1|TRBV11-2|TRBD1
CASSLDSLGQGILEQFF
TGTGCCAGCAGCTTGGATTCTTTGGGACAGGGAATTTTGGAGCAGTTCTTC
>.|TRBJ2-1|TRBV11-2|.
CASSLGRGPAKYNEQFF
TGTGCCAGCAGCTTAGGAAGGGGACCCGCGAAGTACAATGAGCAGTTCTTC
>.|TRBJ2-5|TRBV6-1|TRBD2
CASSGGLAGFQETQYF
TGTGCCAGCAGTGGGGGACTAGCGGGCTTCCAAGAGACCCAGTACTTC
>.|TRBJ2-7|TRBV20-1|TRBD1
CSARTGDEQYF
TGCAGTGCTCGGACAGGGGACGAGCAGTACTTC
>.|TRBJ2-3|TRBV28|.
CASRTGTLTDTQYF
TGTGCCAGCAGAACCGGGACTCTCACAGATACGCAGTATTTT
>.|TRBJ1-1|TRBV5-8|.
CASTPRWGLNTEAFF
TGTGCCAGCACCCCTCGGTGGGGGCTGAACACTGAAGCTTTCTTT
>.|TRBJ2-1|TRBV7-8|TRBD2
CASSIKRTSGRLNEQFF
TGTGCCAGCAGTATTAAGCGGACTAGCGGGAGACTGAATGAGCAGTTCTTC
>once|TRBJ2-5|TRBV7-9|.
CASGGDTAQETQYF
TGTGCCAGCGGGGGTGACACCGCCCAAGAGACCCAGTACTTC
>.|TRBJ2-2|TRBV6-5|TRBD1
CASSLRTGVDTGELFF
TGTGCCAGCAGTTTGAGGACAGGGGTGGACACCGGGGAGCTGTTTTTT
>.|TRBJ1-3|TRBV6-5|.
CASSSGVHTIYF
TGTGCCAGCAGTTCCGGTGTCCACACCATATATTTT
>many|TRBJ1-2|TRBV18|TRBD1
CASSPGQQNYGYTF
TGTGCCAGCTCACCGGGACAGCAAAACTATGGCTACACCTTC
>few|TRBJ2-5|TRBV5-1|.
CASSLVGTQETQYF
TGCGCCAGCAGCTTGGTCGGGACACAAGAGACCCAGTACTTC
>.|TRBJ2-7|TRBV6-1|.
CASSEAFRGIYEQYF
TGTGCCAGCAGTGAAGCCTTCCGGGGGATCTACGAGCAGTACTTC
>few|TRBJ1-3|TRBV13|.
CASSLRGLNTIYF
TGTGCCAGCAGCTTACGTGGTTTAAACACCATATATTTT
>.|TRBJ2-7|TRBV2|TRBD1
CASEPGQGFNEQYF
TGTGCCAGTGAACCGGGACAGGGCTTCAACGAGCAGTACTTC
>few|TRBJ1-1|TRBV5-1|.
CASSLALQRGSRAFF
TGCGCCAGCAGCTTGGCTCTCCAGAGAGGGTCAAGGGCTTTCTTT
>.|TRBJ2-7|TRBV19|TRBD2
CASKARAGAYEQYF
TGTGCCAGTAAGGCCCGCGCGGGAGCTTACGAGCAGTACTTC
>.|TRBJ1-4|TRBV30|TRBD1
CAWSVAGTGVGEKLLF
TGTGCCTGGAGTGTCGCCGGGACAGGGGTGGGCGAAAAACTGCTTTTT
>.|TRBJ2-3|TRBV7-9|TRBD1
CASSSRDRTILDTQYF
TGTGCCAGCAGCTCCCGGGACAGGACAATTTTGGATACGCAGTATTTT
>.|TRBJ1-1|TRBV5-4|.
CASSLGGDFGKTEAFF
TGTGCCAGCAGCTTAGGCGGGGACTTTGGCAAAACTGAAGCTTTCTTT
>.|TRBJ1-1|TRBV6-1|.
CASRWRETRGTEAFF
TGTGCCAGCAGGTGGAGGGAAACGCGGGGAACTGAAGCTTTCTTT